This T cell receptor (beta chain) was sequenced for a study of memory CD4+ T cells and cytomegalovirus serostatus. The data were produced by immunoSEQ multiplex PCR, yet TCRdb's version contains in-frame clones alone and is incomplete. The sample holds 55,000 or so clones; 65% to 80% are singletons and the top ten take about 1.3%. Germline V gene data show CDR1 as KGHSH and CDR2 as LQKENI. Trimming stripped 4 bases from V and 5 bases from J, with 8 bases between. This CDR3 has 12 residues. Single viable CD3+CD4+CD8-CD45RO+ cells were sorted as the memory CD4+ T cells. Input material: memory CD4+ T cells from blood. The rearrangement links TRBV18 to TRBJ1-2; D is possibly TRBD1 (5 bases). This receptor was obtained from an adult in good health and CMV-seropositive. CDR3 region: CASSRDDYGYTF. CDR3 coding DNA: TGTGCCAGCTCACGGGACGATTATGGCTACACCTTC.